This T cell receptor (beta chain) emerged from a study of technical replicates of blood from several donors. V was clipped by 5 bases and J by 1 base; unmatched bases: 10. In germline, CDR1 is MDHEN, CDR2 SYDVKM. The CDR3 runs 16 residues. Clones were sequenced by immunoSEQ multiplex PCR, and TCRdb holds only the in-frame ones, with some missing. In the table there are more than 55,000 clones, roughly 92% of which are singletons. The receptor was derived from a human donor in good health. The chain uses TRBV28 and TRBJ1-1, with TRBD1 matching 7 bases. The source material was T cells isolated from PBMCs. The CDR3 loop is CASSPWDSWGNTEAFF. The CDR3 region has the DNA TGTGCCAGCAGTCCGTGGGACAGCTGGGGGAACACTGAAGCTTTCTTT.